The TCR beta chain under discussion was sequenced for a study of blood T cell repertoires in COVID-19. As for the study in general: Acute and convalescent COVID-19 samples came from the United States, Italy and Spain.

This CDR3 comprises 16 residues. V shed 0 bases, J shed 1 base, and the junction held 4 bases outside the gene matches. From germline, CDR1 is SGHRS and CDR2 YFSETQ. The table came from immunoSEQ multiplex PCR; TCRdb's copy has only in-frame clones and leaves some out. The sample includes under 200,000 clones, approximately 80% seen only once; the top ten take under 3.5%. The origin of this receptor is a woman aged 55-70 years with acute or convalescent COVID-19. What was sequenced was peripheral blood. The chain uses TRBV5-1 and TRBJ2-5; 9 bases are a match to TRBD2. CDR3 amino acids: CASSLGLAVTQETQYF. The CDR3 DNA reads as TGCGCCAGCAGCTTGGGACTAGCGGTAACCCAAGAGACCCAGTACTTC.